Following are 13 T cell receptor beta chains from one sample sequenced in a study of CD8+ T cells in alopecia areata. cDNA prepared by RNA extraction and subsequent reverse transcription served as the template for sequencing. Produced via immunoSEQ multiplex PCR; TCRdb's table is partial and in-frame only. The repertoire holds some 180,000 clones, with roughly 60% as singletons. Sequencing was performed on CD4+ T cells sorted from blood, taken at week 0. Every receptor here comes from a human donor with alopecia areata.

This clone showed up many times. CDR3 nucleotide sequence: TGTGCCAGCAGACGAGGGACAGAAGCCTACGAGCAGTACTTC. As protein: CASRRGTEAYEQYF. The chain carries TRBV6-6 and TRBJ2-7; TRBD1 agrees at 7 bases. The CDR3 spans 14 residues. Germline V gene lookup returns CDR1 MNHNY and CDR2 SVGAGI (reference sequence). J lost 2 bases, V lost 6 bases, and 7 bases had no gene match.

This sequence joins TRBV11-3 and TRBJ2-1; 15 bases are a match to TRBD2. V lost 3 bases to trimming and J lost 10 bases; unmatched junction nucleotides: 7. The germline gives CDR1 SGHNT, CDR2 YENEEA. CDR3 size: 16 residues. CDR3 nucleotide sequence: TGTGCCAGCAGCTTCTGGGGACTAGCGGGGGGCGTAGAGCAGTTCTTC. This codes for CASSFWGLAGGVEQFF.

J is TRBJ2-1 and V is TRBV30, with TRBD2 as a possible D gene (5 bases). V was shortened by 0 bases and J by 9 bases, with 18 bases between the two germline ends. There are 15 residues in the CDR3. CDR1 and CDR2 from the germline V gene are GTSNPN and SVGIG (reference sequence). This CDR3 reads CAWSVRAGVPSEQFF. The CDR3 bases are TGTGCCTGGAGTGTACGGGCGGGTGTTCCAAGTGAGCAGTTCTTC.

V is TRBV7-2 and J is TRBJ2-3; D could derive from TRBD1 or TRBD2 (5 bases each). This CDR3 contains 16 residues. The V end was cut by 5 bases, the J end by 4 bases, with 19 bases between. Germline CDR1 SGHTA, CDR2 FQGNSA. The CDR3 nucleotides read TGTGCCAGCAGCCCATTATGGGGGAACGGCGCAGATACGCAGTATTTT. This sequence encodes CASSPLWGNGADTQYF.

CDR3 coding DNA: TGTGCCAGCGTCCAAGACTATGGCTACACCTTC. It specifies CASVQDYGYTF. The chain couples TRBV2 to TRBJ1-2; D uncertain. V was clipped by 8 bases and J by 3 bases, with 7 bases between them. CDR1 is SNHLY and CDR2 is FYNNEI in the germline V gene. This CDR3 is built from 11 residues.

This clone was observed once. This chain joins TRBV30 and TRBJ2-5; 10 positions match TRBD1. Germline lookup yields CDR1 GTSNPN and CDR2 SVGIG (reference sequence). This CDR3 spans 12 amino acids. V dropped 5 bases and J dropped 4; count of bases not matched to a gene: 1. Here the CDR3 DNA reads TGTGCCTGGGACAGGGGGCGAGAGACCCAGTACTTC. Translated: CAWDRGRETQYF.

The V and J genes are TRBV27 and TRBJ1-2, with 7 bases that match TRBD1. CDR1 is MNHEY, CDR2 SMNVEV, per germline (reference sequence). Trimming cost V 6 bases and J 0 bases; bases outside gene matches: 4. The CDR3 runs 14 residues. The CDR3 loop reads CASSDRDPNYGYTF. As DNA, the CDR3 is TGTGCCAGCAGCGACAGGGACCCTAACTATGGCTACACCTTC.

The J gene is TRBJ1-2, the V gene TRBV4-1; maybe TRBD1 (5 bases). CDR3 length: 15 amino acids. The germline V gene has CDR1 MGHRA and CDR2 YSYEKL. Between the trimmed V and J ends, which lost 0 bases and 5 bases, there was a span of 13 bases. The chain's CDR3 is CASSQDDSPRYGYTF. The CDR3 coding sequence is TGCGCCAGCAGCCAAGACGACAGTCCTCGGTATGGCTACACCTTC.

The rearrangement joins TRBV5-1 to TRBJ1-5; 9 bases match TRBD1. V was clipped by 4 bases and J by 5 bases; unmatched bases: 4. The germline CDR1 and CDR2 sequences are SGHRS and YFSETQ. CDR3 length equals 14 residues. CDR3 residues: CASSVTGGHQPQHF. CDR3 in DNA: TGCGCCAGCAGCGTAACAGGGGGCCATCAGCCCCAGCATTTT.

The chain carries TRBV27 and TRBJ2-7, with D possibly being TRBD1 or TRBD2 (5 bases each). Germline CDR1 reads MNHEY; CDR2 reads SMNVEV (reference sequence). The CDR3 spans 15 residues. V shed 4 bases and J shed 4 bases, with 17 bases lying between them. The CDR3: CASSSQPGPEYEQYF. Here the CDR3 DNA reads TGTGCCAGCAGTTCCCAACCGGGACCGGAGTACGAGCAGTACTTC.

The chain carries TRBV30 and TRBJ1-4; D is perhaps TRBD1 (5 bases). The CDR3 spans 14 residues. Trimming removed 2 bases at V and 7 bases at J, with 14 bases between. Germline assignment: CDR1 GTSNPN and CDR2 SVGIG (reference sequence). CDR3 amino acids: CAWSPAGRFEKLFF. The CDR3 coding sequence is TGTGCCTGGAGTCCCGCAGGGAGGTTTGAAAAACTGTTTTTT.

This rearrangement joins TRBV7-2 to TRBJ1-2, with D uncertain. The CDR3 runs 15 residues. The germline gives CDR1 SGHTA, CDR2 FQGNSA. V dropped 0 bases and J dropped 3 bases, with 11 bases sitting between them. The CDR3 DNA reads TGTGCCAGCAGCTTAGCTTTCCGCACTGACTATGGCTACACCTTC. It yields the protein CASSLAFRTDYGYTF. Full variable domain (missing parts from reference TRBV7-2 and TRBJ1-2): GAGVSQSPSNKVTEKGKDVELRCDPISGHTALYWYRQSLGQGLEFLIYFQGNSAPDKSGLPSDRFSAERTGGSVSTLTIQRTQQEDSAVYLCASSLAFRTDYGYTFGSGTRLTVV.

The chain has TRBV30 and TRBJ2-6; D uncertain. This CDR3 comprises 13 residues. Trimming cost V 4 bases and J 0 bases, with 4 bases left between them. Germline values: CDR1 GTSNPN, CDR2 SVGIG (reference sequence). CDR3 nucleotides: TGTGCCTGGACGAACTCTGGGGCCAACGTCCTGACTTTC. Protein: CAWTNSGANVLTF.